One sample yielded the 13 T cell receptor beta chains listed below, sequenced in a study of cytomegalovirus exposure and HLA in healthy donors. The study ran its PCR with 60 Vbeta and 13 Jbeta primers. Produced via immunoSEQ multiplex PCR; TCRdb's table is partial and in-frame only. This table holds about 190,000 clones, more than 75% found once. The source material was PBMCs. These receptors all come from a man between 25 and 39 years old in good health and CMV-seronegative.

The chain uses TRBV10-1 and TRBJ2-5; 7 bases align to TRBD2. The CDR3 is made up of 16 amino acids. Trimming removed 2 bases from V and 4 bases from J; junction bases left unmatched: 10. Looked up from germline, CDR1 is WNHNN and CDR2 is SYGVQD (reference sequence). CDR3 loop: CASSESLRGGLETQYF. In DNA, the CDR3 is TGCGCCAGCAGTGAGAGTTTAAGGGGAGGGTTAGAGACCCAGTACTTC.

V gene TRBV4-2 combines with J gene TRBJ1-4, with a possible D match to TRBD1 (6 bases). CDR1 is LGHNA, CDR2 YNFKEQ, per germline. This CDR3 spans 15 amino acids. Trimming removed 1 base at V and 7 bases at J, with 13 bases between. This CDR3 is CASSQGGQAGEKLFF. CDR3 nucleotide sequence: TGTGCCAGCAGCCAAGGGGGACAAGCAGGTGAAAAACTGTTTTTT.

The chain employs TRBV13 and TRBJ1-1; D gene ambiguous. CDR1 and CDR2 from the germline V gene are PRHDT and FYEKMQ (reference sequence). The CDR3 sequence is 13 residues long. Trimming stripped 5 bases from V and 4 bases from J, with 11 bases between. CDR3 protein: CASSATMGTEAFF. CDR3 in DNA: TGTGCCAGCAGCGCGACTATGGGCACTGAAGCTTTCTTT.

This clone came up a few times. The V call is TRBV6-6, the J call TRBJ2-1; a weak D match, TRBD2 (6 bases). CDR1 is MNHNY, CDR2 SVGAGI, per germline (reference sequence). This CDR3 has 14 amino acids. Trimming shortened V by 3 bases and J by 15 bases, and 21 bases separated the two germline ends. The CDR3 loop is CASSYQLGTSIGFF. The CDR3 coding sequence is TGTGCCAGCAGTTATCAACTCGGGACTTCAATAGGGTTCTTC.

V is TRBV28 and J is TRBJ1-5, with D unresolved. V was trimmed by 2 bases and J by 6 bases, leaving 11 bases between them. The CDR3 loop spans 14 amino acids. Germline loops: CDR1 MDHEN, CDR2 SYDVKM. The CDR3 protein is CASSLGGPGQPQHF. CDR3 DNA: TGTGCCAGCAGTTTAGGAGGACCGGGTCAGCCCCAGCATTTT.

The CDR3 bases are TGTGCCAGCAGTTTCGATGTGGTCCCGACAGGGGCTCACAATGAGCAGTTCTTC. Translated: CASSFDVVPTGAHNEQFF. The rearrangement links TRBV27 to TRBJ2-1; 8 bases fit TRBD1. Germline V CDR1 and CDR2: MNHEY, SMNVEV (reference sequence). V lost 3 bases and J lost 5; bases outside the gene matches: 15. This CDR3 is 18 amino acids long.

The CDR3 region is CASSGGLAGPTDTQYF. In nucleotides, the CDR3 is TGTGCCAGCAGCGGAGGACTAGCGGGGCCCACAGATACGCAGTATTTT. V and J are TRBV7-9 and TRBJ2-3; 12 bases agree with TRBD2. The CDR3 length is 16 residues. Per germline, CDR1 SEHNR and CDR2 FQNEAQ (reference sequence). V shed 5 bases, J shed 2 bases, and the junction held 5 bases outside the gene matches.

The chain uses TRBV5-1 and TRBJ2-2; TRBD2 matches 14 bases. The trim removed 7 bases at V and 6 bases at J, leaving 8 bases unmatched. The germline CDR1 and CDR2 sequences are SGHRS and YFSETQ. The CDR3 sequence is 16 residues long. DNA for the CDR3: TGCGCCAGCCGCGGGACTAGCGGGAGTTTCTCCGGGGAGCTGTTTTTT. Translation gives CASRGTSGSFSGELFF.

The gene calls are TRBV7-9 and TRBJ1-2, with D possibly being TRBD1 (6 bases). Germline V gene data show CDR1 as SEHNR and CDR2 as FQNEAQ (reference sequence). This CDR3 contains 17 residues. The ends were cut back, 8 bases at V and 4 bases at J, with 26 bases in the middle. CDR3 DNA: TGTGCCAGCGGCGCGAGCGTTCGGGACACCCGGAGCTATGGCTACACCTTC. Encoded protein: CASGASVRDTRSYGYTF.

The chain recombines TRBV11-2 with TRBJ1-2, with D uncertain. Trimming removed 0 bases from V and 7 bases from J, with 18 bases in between. Germline V lookup: CDR1 SGHAT, CDR2 FQNNGV. The CDR3 loop spans 16 amino acids. CDR3 DNA sequence: TGTGCCAGCAGCTTAGACCCTCTAGCGGGGTCGGGTGGCTACACCTTC. Encoded protein: CASSLDPLAGSGGYTF.

On this clone itself: The same CDR3 is also encoded by other DNA sequences in this sample. The chain is built from TRBV5-1 and TRBJ1-1, with D hard to call. The CDR3 runs 15 residues. V was trimmed by 0 bases and J by 1 base, leaving 10 bases between them. Germline-derived CDR1 and CDR2 are SGHRS and YFSETQ. CDR3 sequence: CASSLAVGRNTEAFF. The CDR3 bases are TGCGCCAGCAGCTTGGCGGTTGGGAGGAACACTGAAGCTTTCTTT. Looking up the rest from reference TRBV5-1 and TRBJ1-1 gives the full variable domain: KAGVTQTPRYLIKTRGQQVTLSCSPISGHRSVSWYQQTPGQGLQFLFEYFSETQRNKGNFPGRFSGRQFSNSRSEMNVSTLELGDSALYLCASSLAVGRNTEAFFGQGTRLTVV.

This chain links TRBV25-1 with TRBJ1-1; D may be TRBD1 (6 bases). The CDR3 is made up of 14 amino acids. CDR1 and CDR2 from the germline V gene are MGHDK and SYGVNS. V lost 3 bases and J 4 bases, leaving 12 bases between the germline ends. This chain's CDR3 is CASSDGGGSTEAFF. The DNA of the CDR3 is TGTGCCAGCAGTGACGGGGGCGGGAGCACTGAAGCTTTCTTT. Together with reference TRBV25-1 and TRBJ1-1, the CDR3 gives the full variable domain: EADIYQTPRYLVIGTGKKITLECSQTMGHDKMYWYQQDPGMELHLIHYSYGVNSTEKGDLSSESTVSRIRTEHFPLTLESARPSHTSQYLCASSDGGGSTEAFFGQGTRLTVV.

V and J are TRBV6-5 and TRBJ2-7; 8 nucleotides agree with TRBD1. Germline V gene data show CDR1 as MNHEY and CDR2 as SVGAGI. The CDR3 spans 13 residues. With V trimmed by 5 bases and J by 6 bases, 6 bases remained unmatched. CDR3 sequence (DNA): TGTGCCAGCAGTAGAGACAGGGGTCGCGAGCAGTACTTC. Translating gives CASSRDRGREQYF.